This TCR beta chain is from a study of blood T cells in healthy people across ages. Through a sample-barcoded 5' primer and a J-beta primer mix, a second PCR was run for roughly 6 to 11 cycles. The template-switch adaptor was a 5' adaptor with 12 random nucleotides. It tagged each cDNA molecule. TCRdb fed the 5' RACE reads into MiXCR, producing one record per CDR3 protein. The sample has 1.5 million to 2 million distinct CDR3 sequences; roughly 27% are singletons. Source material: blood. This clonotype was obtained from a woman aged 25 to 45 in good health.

The CDR3 sequence: CSATLAGGPVDEQFF. The CDR3 nucleotides are TGCAGTGCGACCTTAGCGGGAGGGCCCGTGGATGAGCAGTTCTTC. The rearrangement links TRBV20-1 to TRBJ2-1; 11 bases fit TRBD2. V shed 6 bases and J 8 bases; nucleotides not matched to a gene: 12. Per the germline V gene, CDR1 is DFQATT and CDR2 is SNEGSKA (reference sequence). The CDR3 spans 15 residues.